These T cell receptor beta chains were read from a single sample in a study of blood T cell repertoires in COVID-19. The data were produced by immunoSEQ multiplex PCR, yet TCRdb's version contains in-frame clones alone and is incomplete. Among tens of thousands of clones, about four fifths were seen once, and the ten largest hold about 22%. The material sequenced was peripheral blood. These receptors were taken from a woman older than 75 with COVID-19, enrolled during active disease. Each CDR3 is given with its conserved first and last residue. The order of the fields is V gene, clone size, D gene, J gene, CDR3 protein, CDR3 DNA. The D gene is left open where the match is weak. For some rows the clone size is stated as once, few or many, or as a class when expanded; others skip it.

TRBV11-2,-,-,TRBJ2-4,CASQGGKNIQYF,TGTGCCAGCCAGGGGGGCAAAAACATTCAGTACTTC
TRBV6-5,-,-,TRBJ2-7,CASRLGARTYEQYF,TGTGCCAGCAGGCTGGGGGCGCGGACCTACGAGCAGTACTTC
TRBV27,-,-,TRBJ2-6,CASIETGNSGANVLTF,TGTGCCAGCATCGAGACTGGAAACTCTGGGGCCAACGTCCTGACTTTC
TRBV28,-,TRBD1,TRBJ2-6,CASSYRGLLSGANVLTF,TGTGCCAGCAGCTACAGGGGTCTGCTCTCTGGGGCCAACGTCCTGACTTTC
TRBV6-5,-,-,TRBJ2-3,CASSYSSATSTDTQYF,TGTGCCAGCAGTTACTCGAGCGCCACTAGCACAGATACGCAGTATTTT
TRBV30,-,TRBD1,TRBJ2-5,CAWSGQGIQTQYF,TGTGCCTGGAGCGGACAGGGGATACAGACCCAGTACTTC
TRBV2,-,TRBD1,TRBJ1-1,CASRGQGLSTEAFF,TGTGCCAGCAGGGGACAGGGACTGAGCACTGAAGCTTTCTTT
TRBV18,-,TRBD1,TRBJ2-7,CASSSGQGGTYEQYF,TGTGCCAGCTCATCCGGACAGGGGGGAACCTACGAGCAGTACTTC
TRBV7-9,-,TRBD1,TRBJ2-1,CASSLLKGQTYNEQFF,TGTGCCAGCAGCTTACTTAAGGGACAGACCTACAATGAGCAGTTCTTC
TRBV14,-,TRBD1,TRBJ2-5,CASSRRWGQGGMLYF,TGTGCCAGCAGCCGTCGCTGGGGACAGGGTGGAATGTTGTACTTC
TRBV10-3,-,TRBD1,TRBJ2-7,CAISEGRGPDEQYF,TGTGCCATCAGTGAAGGCAGGGGGCCGGACGAGCAGTACTTC
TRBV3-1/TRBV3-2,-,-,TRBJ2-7,CASSQDLRTGAYEQYF,TGTGCCAGCAGCCAAGATCTTAGGACTGGGGCCTACGAGCAGTACTTC
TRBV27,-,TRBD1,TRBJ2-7,CASSLGRGPDEQYF,TGTGCCAGCAGTTTAGGCAGGGGGCCGGACGAGCAGTACTTC
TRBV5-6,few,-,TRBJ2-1,CASSPLSLATPFEQFF,TGTGCCAGCAGCCCCCTATCGCTAGCGACCCCGTTTGAGCAGTTCTTC
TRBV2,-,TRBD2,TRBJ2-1,CASSGLAGGGYNEQFF,TGTGCCAGCAGTGGCCTAGCGGGAGGAGGGTACAATGAGCAGTTCTTC
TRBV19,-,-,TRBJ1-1,CASSTLRSTEAFF,TGTGCCAGTAGTACTCTGAGGAGCACTGAAGCTTTCTTT
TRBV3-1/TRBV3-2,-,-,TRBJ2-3,CASSQSERVYYTQYF,TGTGCCAGCAGCCAGAGCGAACGAGTATACTATACGCAGTATTTT